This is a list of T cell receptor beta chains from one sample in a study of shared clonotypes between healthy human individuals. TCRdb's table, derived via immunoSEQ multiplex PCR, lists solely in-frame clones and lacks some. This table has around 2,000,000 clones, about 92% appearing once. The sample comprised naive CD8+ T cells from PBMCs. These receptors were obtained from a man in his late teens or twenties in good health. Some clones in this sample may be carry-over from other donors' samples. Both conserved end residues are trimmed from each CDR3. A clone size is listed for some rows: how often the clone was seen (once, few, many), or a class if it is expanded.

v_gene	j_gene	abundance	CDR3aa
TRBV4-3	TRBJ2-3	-	ASSQDAEPDTQY
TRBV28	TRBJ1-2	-	ASRTTSYGYT
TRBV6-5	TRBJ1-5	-	ASSFTYSRGNQPQH
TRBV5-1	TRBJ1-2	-	ASSPAGDYGYT
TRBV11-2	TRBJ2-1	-	ASRPVSGSLNEQF
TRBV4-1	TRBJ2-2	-	ASSQFLAGGPYTGELF
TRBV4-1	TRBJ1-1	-	ASSPAIGQGAVQAF
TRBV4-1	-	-	ASRNLGDHEQY
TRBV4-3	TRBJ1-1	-	ASSQDHPTGENTEAF
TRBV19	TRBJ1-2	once	ASSIPGRLGYT
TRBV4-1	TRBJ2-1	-	ASRPKGGYEQF
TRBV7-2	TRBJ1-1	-	ASSDGRTEAF
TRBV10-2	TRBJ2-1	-	ASRQRLYNEQF
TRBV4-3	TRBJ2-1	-	ASSQDWEGEVYNEQF
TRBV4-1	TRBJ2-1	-	ASSHEREQF
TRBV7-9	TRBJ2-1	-	ASSLERDWPNEQF
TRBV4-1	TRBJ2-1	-	ASSQLGTYNEQF
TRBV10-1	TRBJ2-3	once	ASSESSYDTQY
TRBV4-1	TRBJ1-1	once	ASSRGGEVFTEAF
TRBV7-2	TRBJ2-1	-	ASSRTGTSGNEQF
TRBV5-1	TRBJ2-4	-	ASSLSQGALTKNIQY
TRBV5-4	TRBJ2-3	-	ASSLYQEAADTQY
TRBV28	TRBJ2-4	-	ASSLWRGPGNIQY
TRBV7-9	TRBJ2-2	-	ASSLKRQSPGRGELF
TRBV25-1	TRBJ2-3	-	ASSEVRIPDTQY
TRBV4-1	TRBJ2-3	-	ASSQAASFVSPDTQY
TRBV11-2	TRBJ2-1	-	ASSPYLFSSYNEQF
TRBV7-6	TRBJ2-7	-	ASSSGTSGITDRRY
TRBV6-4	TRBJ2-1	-	ASSEGLAGEQF
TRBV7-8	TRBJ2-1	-	ASSLVSGSSSYNEQF
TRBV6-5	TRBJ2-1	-	ASNPGRSSYNEQF
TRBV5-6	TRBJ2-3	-	ASSWGPGTSPTDTQY
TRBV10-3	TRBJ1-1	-	AISESAGDRNTEAF
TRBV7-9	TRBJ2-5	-	ASSLISLKETQY
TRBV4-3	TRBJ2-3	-	ASSQDRGEDTQY
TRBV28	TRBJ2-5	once	ASSPHGNQETQY
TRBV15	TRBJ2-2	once	ATRGYGELF
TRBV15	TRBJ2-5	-	ATSRGSAGPGGETQY
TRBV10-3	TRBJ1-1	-	AISDPGLGTEAF